This TCR beta chain was profiled in a study of T-cell reconstitution after alpha-beta-depleted transplantation in children. CDR3 length: 15 residues. The germline V and J ends were trimmed by 1 base and 4 bases, with 11 bases remaining between them. Preparation of the TCRbeta library was carried out with unique molecular identifiers. From the PCR reads, TCRdb called clonotypes with MiXCR, one entry per CDR3 protein. This table holds 490,000 or so distinct CDR3 sequences, approximately 12% found once. Source: PBMCs from the stem cell graft donor, taken from the stem cell graft. This chain uses TRBV12-3 or TRBV12-4 with TRBJ1-3, with a weak D call TRBD1 (5 bases). This clonotype originated in a human donor who donated a stem cell graft to a child with combined immunodeficiency. The CDR3 bases are TGTGCCAGCAGTTTAGTACAGGACGTGGGAAACACCATATATTTT. As protein: CASSLVQDVGNTIYF.